One sample yielded the 10 T cell receptor beta chains listed below, sequenced in a study of blood T cells in healthy people across ages (dated by TCRdb to between 2014 and 2017). Libraries were built with 5' RACE. Sequencing instrument: Illumina HiSeq 2500. A second roughly 6 to 12 cycle PCR used a sample-barcoded 5' primer and a J-beta primer mix. The public reads were quality trimmed at Q25 with fastp and then assembled into clones with MiXCR by TCRdb, keeping productive beta chains. Here each entry gathers all rows of one CDR3 protein and keeps the most common genes and DNA. The sample table lists around 1,500,000 distinct CDR3 sequences, about 40% of them with a count of one. The top ten clones comprise roughly 7.9% of the sample. What was sequenced was blood. Every receptor here comes from a woman aged 18-30 years in good health.

This clonotype was detected only a few times. The CDR3, as DNA: TGTGCCATATCCTGGACAGGGGACTTACAGGGGCAGTACTTC. It translates to CAISWTGDLQGQYF. This chain connects TRBV2 to TRBJ2-4; TRBD1 agrees at 9 bases. This CDR3 is 14 amino acids long. Per germline, CDR1 SNHLY and CDR2 FYNNEI. V lost 10 bases to trimming and J lost 13 bases; unmatched junction nucleotides: 17.

The V and J genes are TRBV4-1 and TRBJ1-2; 8 positions match TRBD1. V dropped 1 base and J dropped 7; count of bases not matched to a gene: 14. CDR1 MGHRA and CDR2 YSYEKL come from the germline V gene. This CDR3 comprises 17 residues. For the CDR3, the DNA is TGCGCCAGCAGCCAAGCGGGGCCGGGGCAGGGGGCGCTTGGCTACACCTTC. Its translation is CASSQAGPGQGALGYTF.

This clonotype was counted a few times. The J gene is TRBJ2-1, the V gene TRBV24-1; TRBD2 is a possible D gene (6 bases). The CDR3 length is 17 residues. Germline CDR1 reads KGHDR; CDR2 reads SFDVKD. V was shortened by 4 bases and J by 2 bases, with 17 bases between the two germline ends. The CDR3 DNA is TGTGCCACCAGTGAACGTCCCCCCGGGGGAGCCTACAATGAGCAGTTCTTC. This codes for CATSERPPGGAYNEQFF.

The chain combines TRBV19 with TRBJ2-7; tentatively, D is TRBD1 or TRBD2 (6 bases each). TRBJ2-5 matches the DNA end more closely, so the J call is doubtful. This CDR3 has 15 amino acids. The V gene's germline CDR1 is LNHDA and CDR2 SQIVND (reference sequence). The CDR3 DNA reads TGTGCCAGTAATGAACAGGGAGGTCGGCAAGAGACCCAGTACTTC. It is translated as CASNEQGGRQETQYF.

This clonotype was observed a handful of times. The V gene is TRBV7-9, the J gene TRBJ2-1; 11 positions match TRBD2. With V trimmed by 8 bases and J by 8 bases, 8 bases remained unmatched. In germline, CDR1 is SEHNR, CDR2 FQNEAQ (reference sequence). The CDR3 totals 14 residues. The CDR3: CASGYHSGRDEQFF. Here the CDR3 DNA reads TGTGCCAGCGGATACCATAGCGGGAGGGATGAGCAGTTCTTC.

A few counts support this clonotype. This chain connects TRBV6-2 or TRBV6-3 to TRBJ2-7; no clear D. Per the germline V gene, CDR1 is MNHEY and CDR2 is SVGEGT. The CDR3 runs 11 residues. V dropped 0 bases and J dropped 6 bases, with 3 bases sitting between them. The CDR3 region has the DNA TGTGCCAGCAGTTACTCCGCCGAGCAGTACTTC. It is translated as CASSYSAEQYF.

This sequence joins TRBV20-1 and TRBJ1-4; D is undetermined. This CDR3 spans 14 amino acids. Trimming took 1 base from V and 4 from J, leaving 10 bases between them. CDR1 and CDR2 (germline): DFQATT, SNEGSKA (reference sequence). CDR3 nucleotides: TGCAGTGCTAGAGGTGGGAAGGGTAATGAAAAACTGTTTTTT. This sequence encodes CSARGGKGNEKLFF.

The chain couples TRBV3-1 to TRBJ1-6; D is uncertain. The CDR3 is made up of 15 amino acids. Germline V gene data show CDR1 as LGHDT and CDR2 as YNNKEL (reference sequence). V was pared by 4 bases and J by 10 bases, with 17 bases between. The CDR3, as DNA: TGTGCCAGCAGCCGAAGGGCGGGCCTGGGATCACCCCTCCACTTT. The encoded protein is CASSRRAGLGSPLHF.

The chain carries TRBV27 and TRBJ2-7, with D perhaps matching TRBD1 or TRBD2 (5 bases each). CDR1 is MNHEY and CDR2 is SMNVEV in the germline V gene (reference sequence). There are 16 residues in the CDR3. V lost 2 bases and J 3 bases, leaving 17 bases between the germline ends. CDR3: CASSLGTDVSLYEQYF. The CDR3 DNA is TGTGCCAGCAGTTTAGGGACGGACGTATCCCTCTACGAGCAGTACTTC.

The J gene is TRBJ2-1, the V gene TRBV27; D is unclear. This CDR3 has 13 residues. Trimming removed 3 bases at V and 3 bases at J, with 6 bases between. CDR1 is MNHEY, CDR2 SMNVEV, per germline (reference sequence). CDR3: CASSLKDYNEQFF. CDR3 coding DNA: TGTGCCAGCAGTTTGAAGGACTACAATGAGCAGTTCTTC.